A selection of T cell receptor beta chains follows, all from one sample in a study of OX40 agonist ivuxolimab in advanced cancers. Produced via immunoSEQ multiplex PCR; TCRdb's table is partial and in-frame only. This table has tens of thousands of clones, 76% appearing once. The material was CD4+ or CD8+ T cells sorted from blood, obtained in a trial of the OX40 agonist ivuxolimab. These receptors were collected from an adult with an advanced solid tumor such as melanoma, head and neck, liver or kidney cancer. The CDR3 runs from the conserved cysteine through the conserved F or W.

V gene | CDR3 protein
TRBV7-2 | CASSLGQQVVGADTQYF
TRBV30 | CAWSKFGTQYF
TRBV4-2 | CASTPWGGETQYF
TRBV6-1 | CASSEGRAYQPQHF
TRBV6-1 | CASSERGSPPDTQYF
TRBV11-2 | CASSFQGNTEAFF
TRBV7-9 | CASSPSTDTQYF
TRBV5-1 | CASSPQGQLAKNIQYF
TRBV7-2 | CASSLAVQIPGYTF
TRBV5-5 | CASSLEGFTNYGYTF
TRBV7-3 | CASSKGNEQFF
TRBV30 | CAWSKDTKFQETQYF
TRBV7-6 | CASSPLTSGGIFGQYF
TRBV4-1 | CASSQWTHGTDTQYF
TRBV10-3 | CATRAGAGTDSNQPQHF
TRBV27 | CASSLSHLRGTGIYEQYF
TRBV11-2 | CASSTGLATYEQYF
TRBV6-5 | CASSYNGDYGYTF
TRBV21-1 | CASSTTTRSNQPQHF
TRBV5-1 | CASSLRTGGGLGTSTDTQYF
TRBV5-5 | CASSFGGAGQYF
TRBV7-9 | CASSLKASWGQGPYEQYF
TRBV2 | CASSDGGRRYEQYF
TRBV5-1 | CASSLNRDPYNEQFF
TRBV5-6 | CASSLVWGLDQETQYF
TRBV2 | CASSDASGAANVLTF
TRBV7-8 | CASSPDRGRATNEKLFF
TRBV7-3 | CASSLSGGAEQYF
TRBV28 | CASSFVQPSGPQHF
TRBV27 | CASSLSHRGEKLFF
TRBV7-9 | CASGPNRESGELFF
TRBV6-6 | CASSPGIRGYTF
TRBV29-1 | CSVEVVILTGELFF
TRBV4-1 | CASSQDGRGGYGYTF
TRBV9 | CASSPSGSTEAFF
TRBV19 | CASTKGYQPQHF
TRBV27 | CASSFRPEPTGELFF
TRBV7-6 | CASSVGTGNSYEQYF
TRBV7-2 | CASSLSWGTGELFF
TRBV2 | CASSELPGQQETQYF
TRBV6-5 | CASGEGGRETQYF
TRBV6-1 | CASSEISTYGYTF
TRBV9 | CASSAGQGGTQYF
TRBV9 | CASSVGWGTYEQYF
TRBV18 | CASSPITSGAYNEQFF
TRBV18 | CASSPPSGASYNEQFF
TRBV30 | CAWSVGGNTDTQYF
TRBV6-5 | CASSYSFAQLNTIYF
TRBV11-1 | CASSSHLTVNTEAFF